The 31 T cell receptor beta chains below all came from one sample that was sequenced in a study of T cell repertoires in cytomegalovirus infection (dated by TCRdb to the late 2010s). These reads were obtained on an Illumina HiSeq 1500. TCRdb itself trimmed the public reads at Q25 with fastp, ran MiXCR and retained productive beta chains. Each CDR3 protein gets just one entry, which takes the most common genes and DNA from the rows behind it. Recorded for this sample are nearly 650,000 distinct CDR3 sequences; 20% to 30% of them occurred a single time. Roughly 8% of the sample comes from the top ten. Sequencing was performed on CD8+ T cells from PBMCs. Receptor source: a human donor in good health (CMV status not recorded). Some clones in this sample may be carry-over from other donors' samples.

At least ten counts were recorded for this clonotype. V gene TRBV7-6 combines with J gene TRBJ2-1, with D maybe TRBD2 (5 bases). Germline V gene sequence: CDR1 SGHVS, CDR2 FNYEAQ. The CDR3 contains 16 residues. With 2 bases removed from V and 0 bases from J, the gap between germline ends came to 11 bases. The CDR3 nucleotides read TGTGCCAGCAGCTTACGGGCGGGCAGCTCCTACAATGAGCAGTTCTTC. Its protein is CASSLRAGSSYNEQFF.

The chain is built from TRBV29-1 and TRBJ1-2; maybe TRBD1 (6 bases). The CDR3 spans 11 residues. The germline V gene encodes CDR1 SQVTM and CDR2 ANQGSEA. V was clipped by 6 bases and J by 7 bases, with 12 bases between them. CDR3 sequence (DNA): TGCAGCGTCGAAAACAGGGTTGGCTACACCTTC. Protein product: CSVENRVGYTF.

This clonotype was found a few times. This chain uses TRBV27 with TRBJ1-2; no clear D gene. The CDR3 is made up of 15 amino acids. Trimming shortened V by 8 bases and J by 0 bases, and 16 bases separated the two germline ends. Germline V CDR1 and CDR2: MNHEY, SMNVEV (reference sequence). The CDR3 DNA reads as TGTGCCAGCTACGGCTCCCGGGAAACTAACTATGGCTACACCTTC. Residues: CASYGSRETNYGYTF.

The chain employs TRBV6-2 or TRBV6-3 and TRBJ2-5; D is unresolved. Trimming took off 3 bases at V and 4 bases at J, with 9 bases between the two ends. The CDR3 is 13 amino acids. Looked up from germline, CDR1 is MNHEY and CDR2 is SVGEGT. The CDR3 nucleotides are TGTGCCAGCAGTTATTTTACAAGAGAGACCCAGTACTTC. This translates into CASSYFTRETQYF.

This clonotype was counted between two and nine times. J is TRBJ1-2 and V is TRBV19; D uncertain. The germline V gene encodes CDR1 LNHDA and CDR2 SQIVND (reference sequence). Trimming stripped 4 bases from V and 3 bases from J, with 9 bases between. The CDR3 spans 13 residues. CDR3 loop: CASSTSLDYGYTF. CDR3 nucleotide sequence: TGTGCCAGTAGTACTTCGCTGGACTATGGCTACACCTTC. Together with reference TRBV19 and TRBJ1-2, the CDR3 gives the full variable domain: DGGITQSPKYLFRKEGQNVTLSCEQNLNHDAMYWYRQDPGQGLRLIYYSQIVNDFQKGDIAEGYSVSREKKESFPLTVTSAQKNPTAFYLCASSTSLDYGYTFGSGTRLTVV.

This clonotype has at least ten counts. The rearrangement uses TRBV27 and TRBJ2-2; D is ambiguous. The V and J ends lost 2 bases and 7 bases respectively, with 5 bases between them. The CDR3 is 12 amino acids. Germline V CDR1 and CDR2: MNHEY, SMNVEV (reference sequence). The CDR3 DNA reads TGTGCCAGCAGTTTACCCGGCGGGGAGCTGTTTTTT. Its protein is CASSLPGGELFF.

This clonotype was observed once. This may stem from a read error, because a much larger clone lies one nucleotide away. It is likely a read error, because the conserved phenylalanine at the end of the CDR3 is missing. The CDR3 DNA sequence: TGTGCCAGCAGCCCCCCCGGGACAGGGGGCGTCAATGAGCAGTTCTTA. Translation gives CASSPPGTGGVNEQFL. This rearrangement joins TRBV7-9 to TRBJ2-1; 12 bases are shared with TRBD1. The trim removed 5 bases at V and 6 bases at J, leaving 8 bases unmatched. Germline CDR1 is SEHNR and CDR2 is FQNEAQ (reference sequence). There are 16 residues in the CDR3.

This clonotype was counted many times. This chain joins TRBV12-3 or TRBV12-4 and TRBJ1-2; TRBD1 might be the D (6 bases). There are 14 residues in the CDR3. The germline V and J ends were trimmed by 1 base and 4 bases, with 10 bases remaining between them. The CDR3 loop is CASSLVGQSYGYTF. CDR3 nucleotide sequence: TGTGCCAGCAGTTTAGTGGGACAATCCTATGGCTACACCTTC.

The rearrangement links TRBV7-9 to TRBJ1-2, with 8 bases aligning to TRBD1. V gave up 1 base and J gave up 3 bases; unmatched junction bases: 7. CDR3 length equals 16 residues. Looked up from germline, CDR1 is SEHNR and CDR2 is FQNEAQ (reference sequence). The CDR3 DNA follows: TGTGCCAGCAGCTTAGTATGGATACAGGGGGACTATGGCTACACCTTC. Translation: CASSLVWIQGDYGYTF.

This clonotype was counted ten times or more. V gene TRBV7-2 combines with J gene TRBJ1-4, with D maybe TRBD1 (6 bases). Germline V gene lookup returns CDR1 SGHTA and CDR2 FQGNSA. The CDR3 runs 17 residues. With 3 bases removed from V and 7 bases from J, the gap between germline ends came to 21 bases. CDR3 in amino acids: CASSFLHHYEGGEKLFF. Here the CDR3 DNA reads TGTGCCAGCAGCTTTTTACATCACTACGAGGGGGGTGAAAAACTGTTTTTT.

This clonotype was recorded many times. This chain connects TRBV7-2 to TRBJ2-1, with D hard to call. Trimming took off 4 bases at V and 7 bases at J, with 14 bases between the two ends. The length of the CDR3 is 14 residues. Germline V CDR1 and CDR2: SGHTA, FQGNSA. The CDR3 loop reads CASSYLTPLNEQFF. In DNA, the CDR3 is TGTGCCAGCAGCTACCTGACCCCCTTGAATGAGCAGTTCTTC.

In this sample, this clonotype turned up a few times. The rearrangement links TRBV6-5 to TRBJ2-7; D tentatively reads TRBD1 or TRBD2 (6 bases each). Germline V gene lookup returns CDR1 MNHEY and CDR2 SVGAGI. Trimming pared 1 base from V and 7 bases from J, leaving 14 bases between. This CDR3 has 14 amino acids. CDR3 protein: CASSYLGGSDEQYF. The DNA for the CDR3 is TGTGCCAGCAGTTACTTGGGGGGCTCGGATGAGCAGTACTTC.

This clonotype was found many times. The chain is built from TRBV6-2 or TRBV6-3 and TRBJ2-6; D not resolved. V lost 7 bases and J 3 bases, leaving 13 bases between the germline ends. The CDR3 covers 15 residues. Germline V gene sequence: CDR1 MNHEY, CDR2 SVGEGT. CDR3 bases: TGTGCCAGCACCGAACTGGGTGGTGGGGCCAACGTCCTGACTTTC. It translates to CASTELGGGANVLTF.

The V call is TRBV19, the J call TRBJ2-5; 8 positions agree with TRBD1. V trimming: 4 bases; J trimming: 4 bases; junction bases outside the gene matches: 11. Germline V gene sequence: CDR1 LNHDA, CDR2 SQIVND (reference sequence). This CDR3 has 16 amino acids. This CDR3 is CASSTKTGTGGETQYF. The CDR3 nucleotides read TGTGCCAGTAGTACCAAGACCGGGACAGGTGGAGAGACCCAGTACTTC.

This chain joins TRBV28 and TRBJ2-1, with 11 positions matching TRBD2. V trimming: 2 bases; J trimming: 5 bases; junction bases outside the gene matches: 2. Germline V gene lookup returns CDR1 MDHEN and CDR2 SYDVKM. This CDR3 contains 15 residues. The CDR3 protein is CASSLTLAGDNEQFF. The CDR3 DNA reads TGTGCCAGCAGTTTAACACTAGCGGGGGACAATGAGCAGTTCTTC.

There are a few counts of this clonotype. This sequence joins TRBV7-9 and TRBJ1-1, with D perhaps matching TRBD1 (6 bases). V lost 6 bases, J lost 4 bases, and 12 bases lay in between. Germline assignment: CDR1 SEHNR and CDR2 FQNEAQ (reference sequence). This CDR3 is 13 amino acids long. The CDR3 here is CASRLTGPTEAFF. As DNA, the CDR3 is TGTGCCAGCAGATTAACAGGGCCCACTGAAGCTTTCTTT.

This clonotype has at least ten counts. The genes are TRBV29-1 and TRBJ2-3; D is uncertain. The CDR3 is 11 amino acids. Between the trimmed V and J ends, which lost 4 bases and 1 base, there was a span of 3 bases. Germline V CDR1 and CDR2: SQVTM, ANQGSEA. CDR3 loop: CSVAGTDTQYF. CDR3 nucleotide sequence: TGCAGCGTTGCGGGCACAGATACGCAGTATTTT.

This clonotype was picked up a small number of times. This chain joins TRBV7-9 and TRBJ2-2; no clear D. The germline V gene encodes CDR1 SEHNR and CDR2 FQNEAQ (reference sequence). With 1 base removed from V and 4 bases from J, the gap between germline ends came to 10 bases. CDR3 length equals 15 residues. In nucleotides, the CDR3 is TGTGCCAGCAGCTTAGGCCTCGGTGGCACCGGGGAGCTGTTTTTT. Its translation: CASSLGLGGTGELFF.

The table lists this clonotype with a few counts. The rearrangement joins TRBV6-2 or TRBV6-3 to TRBJ2-5; D possibly matches TRBD1 or TRBD2 (5 bases each). V dropped 6 bases and J dropped 7 bases, with 12 bases sitting between them. Germline CDR1 reads MNHEY; CDR2 reads SVGEGT. The length of the CDR3 is 12 residues. The CDR3 DNA sequence: TGTGCCAGCAGAGCCGGGACCGCGACCCAGTACTTC. This codes for CASRAGTATQYF.

A remark on this clonotype: The junction and the germline gene differ at one end; a read error may be behind it. V gene TRBV6-2 or TRBV6-3 combines with J gene TRBJ1-2, with a tentative D call TRBD1 (5 bases). Germline V gene lookup returns CDR1 MNHEY and CDR2 SVGEGT. This CDR3 region has 13 residues. CDR3 in amino acids: CVSSLQGAHGYTF. The CDR3 DNA sequence: TGTGTCAGCAGTTTACAAGGGGCCCATGGCTACACCTTC.

Details on this clonotype: With a much larger clone just one base away, this may be a read error. The genes are TRBV7-3 and TRBJ2-3; 11 positions match TRBD2. Germline V gene lookup returns CDR1 SGHTA and CDR2 FQGTGA. The CDR3 runs to 19 residues. V shed 0 bases, J shed 1 base, and the junction held 9 bases outside the gene matches. The DNA for the CDR3 is TGTGCCAGCAGCTTAACGTCCCTAGCGGGGGGCGAGGGCACAGATACGCAGTATTTT. Its translation is CASSLTSLAGGEGTDTQYF.

This clonotype has only a few counts. The chain is built from TRBV15 and TRBJ1-2; TRBD1 aligns across 9 bases. CDR1 and CDR2 (germline): LNHNV, YYDKDF (reference sequence). The CDR3 runs to 14 residues. Trimming removed 2 bases from V and 7 bases from J; junction bases left unmatched: 5. This CDR3 is CATSRKQGAGGYTF. Written as DNA, the CDR3 is TGTGCCACCAGCAGAAAACAGGGGGCGGGTGGCTACACCTTC.

This clonotype occurred many times. CDR3 protein: CASSIWTGGGNEQFF. In nucleotides, the CDR3 is TGTGCCAGTAGTATCTGGACAGGGGGCGGGAATGAGCAGTTCTTC. V gene TRBV19 combines with J gene TRBJ2-1; 11 nucleotides line up with TRBD1. This CDR3 is 15 amino acids long. Germline CDR1 LNHDA, CDR2 SQIVND (reference sequence). With 3 bases clipped from V and 7 bases from J, the junction kept 5 bases outside the gene matches.

This clonotype was picked up a small number of times. V and J are TRBV15 and TRBJ2-3; D gene ambiguous. V lost 3 bases, J lost 5 bases, and 6 bases lay in between. The CDR3 is 12 amino acids. Germline CDR1 LNHNV, CDR2 YYDKDF (reference sequence). CDR3 nucleotide sequence: TGTGCCACCAGCAGGGGCGGAGATACGCAGTATTTT. Amino acids: CATSRGGDTQYF.

The J gene is TRBJ2-5, the V gene TRBV28; perhaps TRBD2 as D (5 bases). The V end lost 7 bases, the J end lost 6 bases, and 33 bases lay between the germline ends. From germline, CDR1 is MDHEN and CDR2 SYDVKM. CDR3 length: 19 residues. In DNA, the CDR3 is TGTGCCAGCAAACCCGATCGGTACACCGCCCAGAGGGATATTAAGACCCAGTACTTC. Protein sequence: CASKPDRYTAQRDIKTQYF.

This clonotype was counted at least ten times. This chain links TRBV7-9 with TRBJ2-7; 7 nucleotides match TRBD1. Trimming removed 1 base from V and 2 bases from J; junction bases left unmatched: 5. Germline V gene sequence: CDR1 SEHNR, CDR2 FQNEAQ (reference sequence). This CDR3 spans 15 amino acids. In DNA, the CDR3 is TGTGCCAGCAGCTTAGAGGGGGCGCCCGCCTACGAGCAGTACGTC. It encodes CASSLEGAPAYEQYV.

A remark on this clonotype: Possible read error: a much larger clone is one base away. V is TRBV14 and J is TRBJ2-1; tentative D call: TRBD1 (5 bases). Germline V gene sequence: CDR1 SGHDN, CDR2 FVKESK. This CDR3 is built from 14 residues. The CDR3, as DNA: TGTGTCAGCAGCCAAGTAGTCAGGGTTTGGGAGCAGTTCTTC. Translation: CVSSQVVRVWEQFF.

This chain uses TRBV4-3 with TRBJ2-1; 8 nucleotides agree with TRBD1. The CDR3 is 15 amino acids. After removal of 1 base from V and 4 bases from J, the junction contained 3 bases not matched to a gene. Germline assignment: CDR1 LGHNA and CDR2 YSLEER. The CDR3: CASSQGWTGYNEQFF. Here the CDR3 DNA reads TGCGCCAGCAGCCAAGGGTGGACAGGGTACAATGAGCAGTTCTTC.

This chain joins TRBV20-1 and TRBJ2-5; D not resolved. The CDR3 extends over 15 amino acids. V was clipped by 1 base and J by 3 bases, with 15 bases between them. Germline V gene sequence: CDR1 DFQATT, CDR2 SNEGSKA (reference sequence). The CDR3 DNA is TGCAGTGCTAGAGTGACCGGTGTGGGTGAAGAGACCCAGTACTTC. It is translated as CSARVTGVGEETQYF.

As regards this clonotype: No conserved phenylalanine or tryptophan ends this CDR3, so it is likely a read error. The genes are TRBV5-5 and TRBJ2-3; D is unresolved. Trimming took 0 bases from V and 2 from J, leaving 7 bases between them. The CDR3 covers 14 residues. Germline V gene data show CDR1 as SGHKS and CDR2 as YYEKEE (reference sequence). CDR3 loop: CASSLEVITDTQYV. The CDR3 nucleotides are TGTGCCAGCAGCTTGGAGGTGATCACAGATACGCAGTATGTT.

This chain links TRBV15 with TRBJ2-3, with D perhaps matching TRBD2 (5 bases). Germline CDR1 and CDR2: LNHNV and YYDKDF (reference sequence). The CDR3 runs 14 residues. Trimming cost V 5 bases and J 0 bases, with 9 bases left between them. DNA for the CDR3: TGTGCCACCAGCGCTCCGGGGAGCACAGATACGCAGTATTTT. Residues: CATSAPGSTDTQYF. Full variable domain (remainder filled in from reference TRBV15 and TRBJ2-3): DAMVIQNPRYQVTQFGKPVTLSCSQTLNHNVMYWYQQKSSQAPKLLFHYYDKDFNNEADTPDNFQSRRPNTSFCFLDIRSPGLGDTAMYLCATSAPGSTDTQYFGPGTRLTVL.